The rows below give T cell receptor beta chains drawn from one sample of a study of T cell responses to AZD1222 COVID-19 vaccine. The repertoire was sequenced with immunoSEQ multiplex PCR; TCRdb's copy has only in-frame clones and lacks some. Of roughly 130,000 clones listed, 80% to 90% are singletons. The specimen comprised peripheral blood, sampled on day 0 of AZD1222 vaccination. The source is an adult in good health. Each CDR3 is given with its conserved first and last residue. The order of the fields is D gene, clone size, J gene, V gene, CDR3 protein, CDR3 DNA. A D gene is named only where the DNA matches it firmly. Clone size is not always given. Where it is, it says once, few, many or a class for expanded clones.

TRBD1 once TRBJ1-4 TRBV6-5 CATHRQGSTNEKLFF TGTGCCACCCATAGACAGGGATCAACTAATGAAAAACTGTTTTTT
. . TRBJ1-6 TRBV5-1 CASTPRGTYNSPLHF TGCGCCAGCACCCCACGCGGGACCTATAATTCACCCCTCCACTTT
. once TRBJ1-4 TRBV2 CASSALLGSGEKLFF TGTGCCAGCAGTGCCCTTTTGGGGTCGGGGGAAAAACTGTTTTTT
. . TRBJ1-2 TRBV19 CASSDTGTARGYTF TGTGCCAGTAGTGATACAGGGACGGCTCGTGGCTACACCTTC
. . TRBJ1-6 TRBV5-6 CASSWGEGSYNSPLHF TGTGCCAGCAGCTGGGGGGAAGGCTCCTATAATTCACCCCTCCACTTT
TRBD1 . TRBJ1-2 TRBV4-3 CASSQMGQENGYTF TGCGCCAGCAGCCAAATGGGACAGGAGAATGGCTACACCTTC
. . TRBJ2-7 TRBV16 CASSPGRGEQYF TGTGCCAGCAGCCCAGGACGGGGGGAGCAGTACTTC
. . TRBJ1-6 TRBV6-1 CASSEVADVGWGALHF TGTGCCAGCAGTGAGGTCGCGGACGTGGGTTGGGGGGCCCTCCACTTT
TRBD1 . TRBJ1-4 TRBV28 CASSPGGMSEKLFF TGTGCCAGCAGCCCAGGGGGCATGAGTGAAAAACTGTTTTTT
. once TRBJ2-7 TRBV28 CASSLGTQGRRSYEQYF TGTGCCAGCAGTTTGGGGACACAGGGGAGGAGATCCTACGAGCAGTACTTC
. . TRBJ1-3 TRBV6-5 CASSTGGGNTIYF TGTGCCAGCAGTACTGGTGGTGGAAACACCATATATTTT
TRBD1 . TRBJ1-1 TRBV5-6 CASSELQGGRTKAFF TGTGCCAGCAGCGAACTCCAGGGGGGACGGACGAAAGCTTTCTTT
. . TRBJ2-5 TRBV5-1 CASSVDTVGYQETQYF TGCGCCAGCAGCGTCGACACTGTGGGGTACCAAGAGACCCAGTACTTC
. . TRBJ2-7 TRBV4-2 CASSQGVGWSGGYEQYF TGTGCCAGCAGCCAAGGGGTAGGTTGGTCTGGCGGCTACGAGCAGTACTTC
TRBD1 . TRBJ1-1 TRBV9 CASSGTGQGAYTEAFF TGTGCCAGCAGCGGCACAGGACAGGGGGCGTATACTGAAGCTTTCTTT
TRBD2 . TRBJ2-1 TRBV27 CASRLAGGTGEQFF TGTGCCAGCAGACTAGCGGGGGGCACGGGTGAGCAGTTCTTC
TRBD1 . TRBJ1-6 TRBV27 CASSPGQGSSPLHF TGTGCCAGCAGTCCCGGACAGGGGAGTTCACCCCTCCACTTT
. . TRBJ2-6 TRBV18 CASSSSAFPGANVLTF TGTGCCAGCTCTTCCTCAGCCTTCCCTGGGGCCAACGTCCTGACTTTC
. . TRBJ2-5 TRBV28 CASRDLKETQYF TGTGCCAGCCGCGACCTAAAAGAGACCCAGTACTTC
. . TRBJ2-2 TRBV23-1 CATPLIIGAPNTGELFF TGCGCCACCCCCCTTATTATCGGGGCTCCGAACACCGGGGAGCTGTTTTTT
TRBD1 . TRBJ2-7 TRBV5-1 CASSYTGGSYEQYF TGCGCCAGCAGCTATACAGGGGGCTCCTACGAGCAGTACTTC
. . TRBJ1-1 TRBV7-2 CASSFVSRAEAFF TGTGCCAGCAGCTTTGTCAGTCGTGCTGAAGCTTTCTTT
TRBD2 few TRBJ2-5 TRBV5-1 CASSPQTSGRETQYF TGCGCCAGCAGCCCCCAAACTAGCGGAAGAGAGACCCAGTACTTC
. . TRBJ1-2 TRBV18 CASSPGGEAYGYTF TGTGCCAGCTCACCCGGGGGGGAGGCCTATGGCTACACCTTC
. . TRBJ2-5 TRBV11-2 CASSLVGGAPQETQYF TGTGCCAGCAGCTTAGTTGGTGGGGCCCCGCAAGAGACCCAGTACTTC
. . TRBJ2-5 TRBV5-1 CASSPARGGGLQETQYF TGCGCCAGCAGCCCCGCAAGGGGCGGGGGCCTCCAAGAGACCCAGTACTTC
TRBD1 . TRBJ1-1 TRBV12-3/TRBV12-4 CASSSTGPEAFF TGTGCCAGCAGTTCGACAGGGCCTGAAGCTTTCTTT
TRBD2 . TRBJ2-7 TRBV19 CASSSPSSGSYEQYF TGTGCCAGTAGTTCCCCGAGTAGCGGGAGCTACGAGCAGTACTTC
. . TRBJ1-4 TRBV6-5 CATRPRGATNEKLFF TGTGCCACCAGACCAAGGGGGGCAACTAATGAAAAACTGTTTTTT
TRBD2 . TRBJ2-1 TRBV5-1 CASSLTGTSGLNEQFF TGCGCCAGCAGCCTGACCGGGACTAGCGGTCTCAATGAGCAGTTCTTC
. . TRBJ1-6 TRBV5-1 CASSLGGAGNSPLHF TGCGCCAGCAGCTTGGGGGGGGCCGGGAATTCACCCCTCCACTTT